The 30 T cell receptor beta chains below come from one sample, sequenced in a study of siplizumab effects on memory and regulatory T cells. Here immunoSEQ multiplex PCR was the method, and the copy in TCRdb shows in-frame clones only, minus some. Altogether some 97,000 clones are present, 94% being singletons, with the ten largest covering 0.55% to 0.65%. The sample was Tregs sorted from blood. These receptors all come from a human donor in good health.

J is TRBJ1-1 and V is TRBV19, with no clear D. Per germline, CDR1 LNHDA and CDR2 SQIVND (reference sequence). V dropped 3 bases and J dropped 0 bases, with 2 bases sitting between them. The CDR3 runs 12 residues. The CDR3 DNA is TGTGCCAGTAGTATCCTGAACACTGAAGCTTTCTTT. It encodes CASSILNTEAFF.

V gene TRBV11-2 combines with J gene TRBJ2-6, with TRBD2 as a possible D gene (5 bases). CDR3 length: 14 amino acids. V was clipped by 6 bases and J by 4 bases, with 10 bases between them. In germline, CDR1 is SGHAT, CDR2 FQNNGV. The DNA of the CDR3 is TGTGCCAGCAGGAGACTACAGGGGGCCAACGTCCTGACTTTC. Translated, it gives CASRRLQGANVLTF.

The CDR3: CASSVGGRENEKLFF. CDR3 in DNA: TGTGCCAGCAGCGTGGGTGGACGGGAAAATGAAAAACTGTTTTTT. This chain joins TRBV5-4 and TRBJ1-4; D gene uncertain. The CDR3 spans 15 residues. In germline, CDR1 is SGHNT, CDR2 YYREEE (reference sequence). Deletions cut 4 bases from V and 5 bases from J, with 15 bases between.

This chain uses TRBV15 with TRBJ2-1; D is uncertain. CDR3 length: 15 amino acids. Trimming removed 5 bases from V and 7 bases from J, with 18 bases in between. Germline CDR1 is LNHNV and CDR2 is YYDKDF (reference sequence). The CDR3 loop is CATSLEYSVANEQFF. As DNA, the CDR3 is TGTGCCACCAGCTTGGAATACAGCGTGGCGAATGAGCAGTTCTTC.

The chain recombines TRBV11-3 with TRBJ2-1, with 8 bases identical to TRBD1. The trim removed 3 bases at V and 9 bases at J, leaving 4 bases unmatched. CDR3 length: 13 amino acids. Germline CDR1 and CDR2: SGHNT and YENEEA. The CDR3 loop is CASSFRGRTEQFF. CDR3 in DNA: TGTGCCAGCAGCTTCAGGGGGCGCACTGAGCAGTTCTTC.

The chain is built from TRBV28 and TRBJ1-1, with 7 bases matching TRBD1. The length of the CDR3 is 12 residues. V gave up 6 bases and J gave up 4 bases; unmatched junction bases: 2. Germline V CDR1 and CDR2: MDHEN, SYDVKM. The CDR3 region is CASRTGPTEAFF. CDR3 DNA: TGTGCCAGCAGGACAGGGCCCACTGAAGCTTTCTTT.

This clone was seen just once. CDR3 sequence: CASSSTRYRIQETQYF. CDR3 DNA sequence: TGTGCCAGCAGCTCAACCCGGTACAGAATCCAAGAGACCCAGTACTTC. V and J are TRBV7-9 and TRBJ2-5; no reliable D call. Germline assignment: CDR1 SEHNR and CDR2 FQNEAQ (reference sequence). The CDR3 runs 16 residues. Trimming removed 4 bases from V and 1 base from J, with 16 bases in between.

J is TRBJ2-5 and V is TRBV13; no firm D call. Germline assignment: CDR1 PRHDT and CDR2 FYEKMQ (reference sequence). With 0 bases removed from V and 5 bases from J, the gap between germline ends came to 7 bases. The CDR3 extends over 13 amino acids. The CDR3 loop reads CASSLGRLETQYF. The CDR3 coding sequence is TGTGCCAGCAGCTTAGGTAGACTGGAGACCCAGTACTTC.

The chain combines TRBV7-8 with TRBJ1-1, with D perhaps TRBD1 (5 bases). The germline CDR1 and CDR2 sequences are SGHVS and FQNEAQ. V was cut by 1 base and J by 4 bases, with 10 bases left in between. This CDR3 comprises 14 residues. CDR3 bases: TGTGCCAGCAGCTTAGGACAGTCCCTCACTGAAGCTTTCTTT. Amino acids: CASSLGQSLTEAFF.

This chain joins TRBV7-9 and TRBJ1-4; 7 bases fit TRBD1. Germline V gives CDR1 SEHNR, CDR2 FQNEAQ (reference sequence). V gave up 3 bases and J gave up 5 bases; unmatched junction bases: 6. The CDR3 has 15 residues. This CDR3 reads CASSLGTAKNEKLFF. The CDR3 DNA reads as TGTGCCAGCAGCTTGGGGACAGCCAAGAATGAAAAACTGTTTTTT.

J is TRBJ2-7 and V is TRBV30, with D possibly TRBD2 on 7 matching bases. Trimming removed 0 bases from V and 2 bases from J, with 11 bases in between. Germline assignment: CDR1 GTSNPN and CDR2 SVGIG (reference sequence). The CDR3 covers 14 residues. CDR3 amino acids: CAWSVGGRTYEQYF. DNA for the CDR3: TGTGCCTGGAGTGTGGGGGGGCGGACCTACGAGCAGTACTTC. Full variable domain (rest looked up from reference TRBV30 and TRBJ2-7): SQTIHQWPATLVQPVGSPLSLECTVEGTSNPNLYWYRQAAGRGLQLLFYSVGIGQISSEVPQNLSASRPQDRQFILSSKKLLLSDSGFYLCAWSVGGRTYEQYFGPGTRLTVT.

This clone was seen a single time. The genes are TRBV4-1 and TRBJ2-2, with unresolved D. V lost 8 bases and J lost 0, with 7 bases in between. Germline V CDR1 and CDR2: MGHRA, YSYEKL. CDR3 length: 13 amino acids. The CDR3 loop reads CASEPSNTGELFF. CDR3 nucleotides: TGCGCCAGCGAGCCCTCGAACACCGGGGAGCTGTTTTTT.

The V call is TRBV5-1, the J call TRBJ1-2; TRBD1 matches 8 bases. Trimming cost V 0 bases and J 3 bases; bases outside gene matches: 1. Germline V gene data show CDR1 as SGHRS and CDR2 as YFSETQ. CDR3 length: 14 amino acids. The DNA of the CDR3 is TGCGCCAGCAGCTTGGACAGGGGGTACTATGGCTACACCTTC. Protein sequence: CASSLDRGYYGYTF. Full variable domain (rest looked up from reference TRBV5-1 and TRBJ1-2): KAGVTQTPRYLIKTRGQQVTLSCSPISGHRSVSWYQQTPGQGLQFLFEYFSETQRNKGNFPGRFSGRQFSNSRSEMNVSTLELGDSALYLCASSLDRGYYGYTFGSGTRLTVV.

The V and J genes are TRBV27 and TRBJ1-2, with D unclear. The germline V gene has CDR1 MNHEY and CDR2 SMNVEV (reference sequence). This CDR3 has 11 amino acids. Trimming left V 8 bases short and J 2 bases short, with 6 bases between. CDR3 in amino acids: CASGKNYGYTF. The CDR3, as DNA: TGTGCCAGCGGAAAAAACTATGGCTACACCTTC.

The gene calls are TRBV4-2 and TRBJ2-7; D not certain. Germline V gene lookup returns CDR1 LGHNA and CDR2 YNFKEQ. The CDR3 consists of 15 residues. V was clipped by 1 base and J by 0 bases, with 10 bases between them. The CDR3 protein is CASSQGAISSYEQYF. Written as DNA, the CDR3 is TGTGCCAGCAGCCAAGGGGCTATAAGCTCCTACGAGCAGTACTTC.

V is TRBV6-6 and J is TRBJ2-7, with TRBD2 matching 9 bases. The J segment lost 2 bases and the V segment lost 3 bases, leaving 5 bases of the junction unmatched. Germline V CDR1 and CDR2: MNHNY, SVGAGI (reference sequence). The CDR3 has 15 residues. CDR3 nucleotides: TGTGCCAGCAGTTATTCTAGCGGGACCCCCTACGAGCAGTACTTC. This sequence encodes CASSYSSGTPYEQYF.

This sequence joins TRBV29-1 and TRBJ1-2; no reliable D call. This CDR3 contains 13 residues. The germline CDR1 and CDR2 sequences are SQVTM and ANQGSEA. Trimming shortened V by 3 bases and J by 8 bases, and 16 bases separated the two germline ends. The CDR3 region is CSVDMGRHSGYTF. CDR3 nucleotides: TGCAGCGTTGACATGGGCCGGCATAGCGGCTACACCTTC.

CDR3 in DNA: TGTGCCAGCAGTGAGGGACAGGGAATCTACAATGAGCAGTTCTTC. Residues: CASSEGQGIYNEQFF. V usage is TRBV25-1 and J usage is TRBJ2-1; TRBD1 matches at 9 bases. The trim removed 3 bases at V and 3 bases at J, leaving 3 bases unmatched. The CDR3 is 15 residues long. Germline CDR1 reads MGHDK; CDR2 reads SYGVNS.

The V call is TRBV5-1, the J call TRBJ1-6, with D maybe TRBD1 (6 bases). The CDR3 is 16 amino acids. Germline V gene sequence: CDR1 SGHRS, CDR2 YFSETQ. The V gene lost 4 bases and the J gene lost 5 bases, with 16 bases spanning the gap. The CDR3 sequence is CASSKGQYSNNSPLHF. CDR3 DNA sequence: TGCGCCAGCAGCAAAGGACAGTATTCAAATAATTCACCCCTCCACTTT.

The chain employs TRBV30 and TRBJ1-2; D remains unclear. CDR3 length equals 13 residues. V dropped 0 bases and J dropped 6 bases, with 11 bases sitting between them. Germline loops: CDR1 GTSNPN, CDR2 SVGIG (reference sequence). The CDR3 DNA is TGTGCCTGGAGTGTACTAAGGGTCGATGGCTACACCTTC. This codes for CAWSVLRVDGYTF. The entire variable domain, with the rest obtained from reference TRBV30 and TRBJ1-2, is as follows: SQTIHQWPATLVQPVGSPLSLECTVEGTSNPNLYWYRQAAGRGLQLLFYSVGIGQISSEVPQNLSASRPQDRQFILSSKKLLLSDSGFYLCAWSVLRVDGYTFGSGTRLTVV.

The chain employs TRBV9 and TRBJ1-1, with D hard to call. This CDR3 has 15 amino acids. The V gene's germline CDR1 is SGDLS and CDR2 YYNGEE. V lost 0 bases and J lost 1, with 10 bases in between. The CDR3 DNA sequence: TGTGCCAGCAGCGTAGCGGCGGCGGGGAACACTGAAGCTTTCTTT. Translation gives CASSVAAAGNTEAFF.

The V call is TRBV7-6, the J call TRBJ2-1; 9 bases fit TRBD2. This CDR3 region has 18 residues. Germline V gives CDR1 SGHVS, CDR2 FNYEAQ. Trimming removed 4 bases from V and 8 bases from J; junction bases left unmatched: 18. The CDR3 DNA sequence: TGTGCCAGCAGCTCCTCGTTTAGCGGGAGCCCCCTTTGGGATGAGCAGTTCTTC. Its protein is CASSSSFSGSPLWDEQFF. Supplemented by reference TRBV7-6 and TRBJ2-1, the full variable domain reads GAGVSQSPRYKVTKRGQDVALRCDPISGHVSLYWYRQALGQGPEFLTYFNYEAQQDKSGLPNDRFSAERPEGSISTLTIQRTEQRDSAMYRCASSSSFSGSPLWDEQFFGPGTRLTVL.

The rearrangement uses TRBV2 and TRBJ2-1, with a tentative D call TRBD2 (6 bases). V lost 0 bases and J 12 bases, leaving 12 bases between the germline ends. This CDR3 is built from 13 residues. Germline CDR1 is SNHLY and CDR2 is FYNNEI. The CDR3 sequence: CASSEALGGSQFF. The CDR3 region has the DNA TGTGCCAGCAGTGAAGCTCTGGGGGGTTCGCAGTTCTTC. Full variable domain (missing parts from reference TRBV2 and TRBJ2-1): EPEVTQTPSHQVTQMGQEVILRCVPISNHLYFYWYRQILGQKVEFLVSFYNNEISEKSEIFDDQFSVERPDGSNFTLKIRSTKLEDSAMYFCASSEALGGSQFFGPGTRLTVL.

The chain is built from TRBV5-1 and TRBJ2-5; TRBD2 matches at 11 bases. CDR1 is SGHRS and CDR2 is YFSETQ in the germline V gene. J was trimmed by 2 bases and V by 0 bases; bases with no gene match: 15. This CDR3 contains 20 residues. CDR3 region: CASSLAQGPRLAGPQETQYF. CDR3 DNA sequence: TGCGCCAGCAGCTTGGCCCAGGGGCCCAGACTAGCGGGACCTCAAGAGACCCAGTACTTC.

This sequence joins TRBV5-1 and TRBJ1-4, with D hard to call. The CDR3 runs 14 residues. Per the germline V gene, CDR1 is SGHRS and CDR2 is YFSETQ. The V gene lost 0 bases and the J gene lost 2 bases, with 5 bases spanning the gap. Here the CDR3 DNA reads TGCGCCAGCAGCTTGGAACGGACTAATGAAAAACTGTTTTTT. Translated: CASSLERTNEKLFF.

The table lists this clone with a count of one. The gene calls are TRBV5-1 and TRBJ1-3, with 8 nucleotides matching TRBD1. Germline assignment: CDR1 SGHRS and CDR2 YFSETQ. The CDR3 covers 14 residues. V dropped 4 bases and J dropped 4; count of bases not matched to a gene: 4. The CDR3 nucleotides read TGCGCCAGCAGCCAAGGGGACAGGGGAAACACCATATATTTT. It is translated as CASSQGDRGNTIYF.

The rearrangement joins TRBV10-1 to TRBJ2-2, with 8 nucleotides matching TRBD2. The CDR3 is 13 amino acids. Germline V gene sequence: CDR1 WNHNN, CDR2 SYGVQD (reference sequence). Trimming removed 6 bases from V and 5 bases from J; junction bases left unmatched: 2. CDR3 protein: CASRASGTGELFF. The CDR3 DNA reads as TGCGCCAGCAGGGCTAGCGGGACCGGGGAGCTGTTTTTT.

The CDR3 DNA reads as TGTGCCAGCAGTTTTGGGGGTCAGTCAAACACTGAAGCTTTCTTT. Its translation is CASSFGGQSNTEAFF. V gene TRBV27 combines with J gene TRBJ1-1, with D possibly TRBD1 on 5 matching bases. The V and J ends lost 3 bases and 2 bases respectively, with 13 bases between them. From germline, CDR1 is MNHEY and CDR2 SMNVEV (reference sequence). There are 15 residues in the CDR3.

This sequence joins TRBV6-5 and TRBJ1-5; maybe TRBD1 (5 bases). Trimming left V 2 bases short and J 4 bases short, with 9 bases between. The CDR3 covers 14 residues. Germline loops: CDR1 MNHEY, CDR2 SVGAGI. The CDR3 bases are TGTGCCAGCAGTTACGGTGGGGGGAATCAGCCCCAGCATTTT. This gives the protein CASSYGGGNQPQHF.

V is TRBV9 and J is TRBJ1-3; D unclear. The CDR3 is made up of 16 amino acids. Per germline, CDR1 SGDLS and CDR2 YYNGEE. The V end was cut by 3 bases, the J end by 0 bases, with 13 bases between. The CDR3 nucleotides read TGTGCCAGCAGCGAGAGGCGACTTCTCTCTGGAAACACCATATATTTT. Its translation is CASSERRLLSGNTIYF.